A selection of T cell receptor beta chains follows, all from one sample in a study of Graves' ophthalmopathy and Graves' hyperthyroidism. TCRdb called the multiplex PCR reads again in MiXCR, with one record for every CDR3 protein. Here the sample spans more than 150,000 distinct CDR3 sequences, 30% to 45% being singletons. The material sequenced was peripheral blood. These receptors were taken from a woman aged 35 to 49 with Graves' ophthalmopathy. Each CDR3 is given with its conserved first and last residue. Each record gives: V gene, J gene, D gene, CDR3 length, clone size, CDR3 protein, CDR3 DNA. The D gene is left open where the match is weak. Some rows have no size entry. The others give once, few or many, or a class for an expanded clone.

V: TRBV6-2/TRBV6-3
J: TRBJ1-1
D: TRBD1
length: 17
size: .
CDR3: CASNTRDRGYHSGEAFF
DNA: TGTGCCAGCAACACCCGGGACAGGGGGTACCATTCGGGTGAAGCTTTCTTT

V: TRBV28
J: TRBJ1-2
D: .
length: 15
size: .
CDR3: CASNKPGTSVYGYTF
DNA: TGTGCCAGCAACAAACCTGGGACGTCGGTTTATGGCTACACCTTC

V: TRBV5-1
J: TRBJ1-1
D: .
length: 11
size: .
CDR3: CASSLQGEAFF
DNA: TGCGCCAGCAGCCTCCAGGGTGAAGCTTTCTTT

V: TRBV7-3
J: TRBJ1-1
D: TRBD1
length: 13
size: many
CDR3: CASSADRGTEAFF
DNA: TGTGCCAGCAGCGCGGACAGGGGAACTGAAGCTTTCTTT

V: TRBV7-2
J: TRBJ2-7
D: .
length: 15
size: many
CDR3: CASSLGQSLDYEQYF
DNA: TGTGCCAGCAGCTTAGGCCAGAGTCTAGACTACGAGCAGTACTTC

V: TRBV2
J: TRBJ1-1
D: .
length: 12
size: many
CDR3: CASSAGNTEAFF
DNA: TGTGCCAGCAGCGCCGGGAACACTGAAGCTTTCTTT

V: TRBV7-2
J: TRBJ2-2
D: TRBD2
length: 17
size: .
CDR3: CASSLAGGPWGTGELFF
DNA: TGTGCCAGCAGCTTAGCGGGAGGGCCCTGGGGCACCGGGGAGCTGTTTTTT

V: TRBV7-9
J: TRBJ1-1
D: TRBD1
length: 14
size: few
CDR3: CASSLGGGGTEAFF
DNA: TGTGCCAGCAGCCTCGGAGGGGGCGGCACTGAAGCTTTCTTT

V: TRBV3-1
J: TRBJ1-2
D: TRBD1
length: 14
size: .
CDR3: CASRPFSGGSGYTF
DNA: TGTGCCAGCAGGCCATTCTCAGGGGGAAGCGGCTACACCTTC

V: TRBV18
J: TRBJ1-1
D: .
length: 14
size: many
CDR3: CASSPLPMNTEAFF
DNA: TGTGCCAGCTCACCACTCCCAATGAACACTGAAGCTTTCTTT

V: TRBV12-3/TRBV12-4
J: TRBJ1-1
D: .
length: 14
size: many
CDR3: CASSQTGRDPEAFF
DNA: TGTGCCAGCAGCCAGACCGGAAGAGACCCTGAAGCTTTCTTT

V: TRBV20-1
J: TRBJ2-7
D: TRBD2
length: 15
size: many
CDR3: CSAAPRLAGLEEQYF
DNA: TGCAGTGCCGCGCCCCGACTAGCGGGGTTGGAAGAGCAGTACTTC

V: TRBV4-1
J: TRBJ2-7
D: .
length: 13
size: many
CDR3: CASSQGSHYEQYF
DNA: TGCGCCAGCAGCCAAGGGAGTCACTACGAGCAGTACTTC

V: TRBV19
J: TRBJ1-5
D: .
length: 17
size: many
CDR3: CASSIVKTGYRGQPQHF
DNA: TGTGCCAGTAGTATAGTCAAGACAGGCTACCGGGGCCAGCCCCAGCATTTT

V: TRBV19
J: TRBJ1-5
D: .
length: 14
size: many
CDR3: CASSKGRKNQPQHF
DNA: TGTGCCAGTAGTAAGGGTAGAAAAAATCAGCCCCAGCATTTT

V: TRBV6-5
J: TRBJ2-5
D: .
length: 13
size: .
CDR3: CASSYWEEETQYF
DNA: TGTGCCAGCAGTTACTGGGAGGAAGAGACCCAGTACTTC

V: TRBV6-2/TRBV6-3
J: TRBJ2-7
D: TRBD2
length: 15
size: few
CDR3: CASSYSGGSGYEQYF
DNA: TGTGCCAGCAGTTACTCCGGCGGGAGCGGCTACGAGCAGTACTTC

V: TRBV19
J: TRBJ1-1
D: TRBD1
length: 13
size: many
CDR3: CASSTTGRAEAFF
DNA: TGTGCCAGTAGTACGACAGGGCGGGCTGAAGCTTTCTTT

V: TRBV4-1
J: TRBJ2-5
D: TRBD2
length: 14
size: many
CDR3: CASSQGTSPETQYF
DNA: TGCGCCAGCAGCCAAGGGACTAGCCCAGAGACCCAGTACTTC

V: TRBV7-8
J: TRBJ2-7
D: .
length: 12
size: many
CDR3: CASSLMGAGQYF
DNA: TGTGCCAGCAGCTTAATGGGGGCCGGGCAGTACTTC

V: TRBV6-1
J: TRBJ2-7
D: TRBD1
length: 14
size: few
CDR3: CASSFGTATYEQYF
DNA: TGTGCCAGCAGCTTCGGGACAGCGACCTACGAGCAGTACTTC

V: TRBV6-2/TRBV6-3
J: TRBJ1-5
D: .
length: 16
size: many
CDR3: CASSGLIGGLGQPQHF
DNA: TGTGCCAGCAGTGGATTAATCGGGGGGCTAGGTCAGCCCCAGCATTTT

V: TRBV4-3
J: TRBJ2-2
D: .
length: 15
size: many
CDR3: CASSPGGGGTGELFF
DNA: TGCGCCAGCAGCCCCGGAGGGGGCGGGACCGGGGAGCTGTTTTTT

V: TRBV20-1
J: TRBJ1-5
D: TRBD1
length: 13
size: many
CDR3: CSAEDRGNQPQHF
DNA: TGCAGTGCTGAGGACAGGGGGAATCAGCCCCAGCATTTT

V: TRBV7-3
J: TRBJ2-7
D: .
length: 19
size: many
CDR3: CASSLKPKGKGAHSYEQYF
DNA: TGTGCCAGCAGCTTAAAGCCCAAAGGGAAAGGGGCCCACTCCTACGAGCAGTACTTC

V: TRBV27
J: TRBJ1-2
D: TRBD1
length: 13
size: many
CDR3: CASGAGTGYGYTF
DNA: TGTGCCAGCGGAGCCGGGACAGGGTATGGCTACACCTTC

V: TRBV27
J: TRBJ2-7
D: TRBD1
length: 14
size: .
CDR3: CASSSGQGNYEQYF
DNA: TGTGCCAGCAGTTCGGGACAGGGGAACTACGAGCAGTACTTC

V: TRBV13
J: TRBJ2-7
D: .
length: 13
size: many
CDR3: CASSAGTAYEQYF
DNA: TGTGCCAGCAGCGCGGGGACAGCCTACGAGCAGTACTTC

V: TRBV27
J: TRBJ1-2
D: .
length: 15
size: many
CDR3: CASSSSRVGGYGYTF
DNA: TGTGCCAGCAGTTCCTCCAGGGTCGGCGGCTATGGCTACACCTTC

V: TRBV6-1
J: TRBJ1-1
D: .
length: 14
size: .
CDR3: CATSVGSSNTEAFF
DNA: TGTGCCACCAGTGTGGGATCTTCGAACACTGAAGCTTTCTTT

V: TRBV20-1
J: TRBJ1-5
D: .
length: 12
size: many
CDR3: CSVTDSNQPQHF
DNA: TGCAGTGTAACGGATAGCAATCAGCCCCAGCATTTT

V: TRBV11-2
J: TRBJ2-2
D: .
length: 16
size: many
CDR3: CASSLVRGRGTGELFF
DNA: TGTGCCAGCAGCTTAGTGAGGGGAAGAGGCACCGGGGAGCTGTTTTTT

V: TRBV28
J: TRBJ2-2
D: TRBD2
length: 16
size: .
CDR3: CASSPGVAGGLGELFF
DNA: TGTGCCAGCAGTCCCGGAGTAGCGGGAGGGTTAGGGGAGCTGTTTTTT

V: TRBV10-1
J: TRBJ2-5
D: TRBD2
length: 15
size: .
CDR3: CASSESVAGGETQYF
DNA: TGCGCCAGCAGTGAGTCTGTAGCGGGAGGAGAGACCCAGTACTTC

V: TRBV24-1
J: TRBJ2-2
D: TRBD2
length: 18
size: .
CDR3: CATSRHAGLAGGPGELFF
DNA: TGTGCCACCAGCCGACACGCCGGACTAGCGGGAGGGCCCGGGGAGCTGTTTTTT

V: TRBV7-8
J: TRBJ1-2
D: .
length: 12
size: many
CDR3: CASSLLTDGYTF
DNA: TGTGCCAGCAGCTTACTAACAGATGGCTACACCTTC

V: TRBV7-2
J: TRBJ1-6
D: TRBD1
length: 14
size: .
CDR3: CASSSNRGHSPLHF
DNA: TGTGCCAGCAGCAGTAACAGGGGGCATTCACCCCTCCACTTT

V: TRBV11-2
J: TRBJ1-1
D: .
length: 12
size: many
CDR3: CASSLVGPQAFF
DNA: TGTGCCAGCAGCTTGGTGGGTCCGCAAGCTTTCTTT

V: TRBV7-2
J: TRBJ2-7
D: .
length: 15
size: .
CDR3: CASSLVSRQTYEQYF
DNA: TGTGCCAGCAGCTTAGTATCGCGGCAGACCTACGAGCAGTACTTC

V: TRBV19
J: TRBJ1-5
D: .
length: 16
size: few
CDR3: CASIGTTRYSNQPQHF
DNA: TGTGCCAGTATCGGGACAACTCGTTATAGCAATCAGCCCCAGCATTTT

V: TRBV12-3/TRBV12-4
J: TRBJ2-2
D: .
length: 14
size: .
CDR3: CASSLRLNTGELFF
DNA: TGTGCCAGCAGTTTAAGGCTGAACACCGGGGAGCTGTTTTTT

V: TRBV12-3/TRBV12-4
J: TRBJ1-6
D: .
length: 15
size: many
CDR3: CASSLGSGIGSPLHF
DNA: TGTGCCAGCAGTTTAGGATCGGGTATCGGGTCACCCCTCCACTTT

V: TRBV3-1
J: TRBJ1-1
D: .
length: 13
size: many
CDR3: CASSRGTNTEAFF
DNA: TGTGCCAGCAGCCGGGGGACCAACACTGAAGCTTTCTTT

V: TRBV6-2/TRBV6-3
J: TRBJ1-1
D: .
length: 15
size: many
CDR3: CASTEPGLDRTEAFF
DNA: TGTGCCAGCACCGAACCGGGACTTGACCGGACTGAAGCTTTCTTT

V: TRBV24-1
J: TRBJ2-2
D: .
length: 15
size: .
CDR3: CATSDLGGGAGELFF
DNA: TGTGCCACCAGTGATTTGGGAGGTGGCGCCGGGGAGCTGTTTTTT

V: TRBV5-1
J: TRBJ2-3
D: .
length: 12
size: many
CDR3: CASSSTTDTQYF
DNA: TGCGCCAGCAGCTCCACCACAGATACGCAGTATTTT

V: TRBV7-9
J: TRBJ1-5
D: .
length: 15
size: many
CDR3: CASRGRTDLDQPQHF
DNA: TGTGCCAGCAGAGGTCGGACAGATCTGGATCAGCCCCAGCATTTT

V: TRBV5-1
J: TRBJ2-2
D: .
length: 15
size: .
CDR3: CASSLDRLNTGELFF
DNA: TGCGCCAGCAGCTTGGACCGACTGAACACCGGGGAGCTGTTTTTT

V: TRBV7-2
J: TRBJ2-5
D: .
length: 15
size: few
CDR3: CASSPARLGSETQYF
DNA: TGTGCCAGCAGCCCAGCTCGTCTCGGGTCGGAGACCCAGTACTTC

V: TRBV9
J: TRBJ2-1
D: TRBD2
length: 15
size: .
CDR3: CASSPRAGANNEQFF
DNA: TGTGCCAGCAGCCCTCGAGCGGGAGCTAACAATGAGCAGTTCTTC

V: TRBV12-3/TRBV12-4
J: TRBJ1-1
D: .
length: 12
size: few
CDR3: CASSLARTEAFF
DNA: TGTGCCAGCAGTTTGGCAAGGACTGAAGCTTTCTTT